This T cell receptor beta chain is from a study of T cell responses to AZD1222 COVID-19 vaccine. The study's findings and limits: CD4 TCRs associated with vaccination spanned spike, dominating at 160-218 and 743-854. Reportedly, nearly half the spike-specific TCRs target unmutated variant regions. Sampled repertoires all dated from after the peak T cell response. Vaccination with two AZD1222 doses was followed by a rise in Spike-specific TCR breadth and depth.

Germline CDR1 and CDR2: LGHNA and YSLEER. V was clipped by 0 bases and J by 1 base; unmatched bases: 12. The CDR3 is 19 residues long. Comment on this clone: Antigen unknown.

Clones were sequenced by immunoSEQ multiplex PCR, and TCRdb holds only the in-frame ones, with some missing. The repertoire includes about 180,000 clones, approximately 95% of them detected once, and roughly 1% sits in the top ten. This clonotype was sampled from an adult who received the MenACWY meningococcal vaccine as a control. The chain is built from TRBV4-3 and TRBJ2-7; 10 bases map to TRBD2. The specimen was peripheral blood, collected 28 days after the second dose of the MenACWY control vaccine. The CDR3 here is CASSQDLITSGNQSYEQYF. The CDR3 DNA is TGCGCCAGCAGCCAAGATCTTATCACTAGCGGGAATCAGTCCTACGAGCAGTACTTC.